This is a list of T cell receptor beta chains from one sample in a study of T cell responses to AZD1222 COVID-19 vaccine. Here immunoSEQ multiplex PCR was the method, and the copy in TCRdb shows in-frame clones only, minus some. There are about 140,000 clones in the sample; approximately 92% occur only once, and about 3.7% lies in the top ten. Sample: peripheral blood, taken 28 days after the second AZD1222 dose. Receptors originate from an adult who received the AZD1222 COVID-19 vaccine. CDR3s include the opening cysteine and the closing phenylalanine or tryptophan. A D gene is named only where the DNA matches it firmly. Size values are once, few and many counts, or a class for expanded clones, and some rows have none.

TRBJ1-5	TRBV27	.	.	CASSSKTGYSNQPQHF	TGTGCCAGCAGTTCCAAGACAGGATATAGCAATCAGCCCCAGCATTTT
TRBJ2-5	TRBV30	.	.	CAWSVNLQETQYF	TGTGCCTGGAGTGTGAATCTCCAAGAGACCCAGTACTTC
TRBJ2-4	TRBV7-9	.	.	CASTGPANIQYF	TGTGCCAGCACTGGGCCCGCAAACATTCAGTACTTC
TRBJ1-2	TRBV29-1	.	.	CGVEYPQVNYGYTF	TGCGGCGTTGAATACCCACAGGTTAACTATGGCTACACCTTC
TRBJ1-5	TRBV4-1	TRBD1	.	CASSQDRAGGRNQPQHF	TGCGCCAGCAGCCAAGATAGGGCAGGGGGCCGCAATCAGCCCCAGCATTTT
TRBJ1-1	TRBV5-6	.	.	CASSRTPGMASTEAFF	TGTGCCAGCAGCCGGACGCCAGGAATGGCGAGCACTGAAGCTTTCTTT
TRBJ2-7	TRBV18	TRBD2	.	CASSPGLAGVYEQYF	TGTGCCAGCTCACCGGGACTAGCGGGAGTCTACGAGCAGTACTTC
TRBJ1-6	TRBV11-2	.	.	CASSRGADNSPLHF	TGTGCCAGCAGCAGGGGGGCTGACAATTCACCCCTCCACTTT
TRBJ1-2	TRBV12-5	.	once	CASGSSGAQTF	TGTGCTAGTGGTTCCTCAGGGGCGCAAACCTTC
TRBJ1-5	TRBV19	.	.	CASRNRINQPQHF	TGTGCCAGTAGGAACAGGATCAATCAGCCCCAGCATTTT
TRBJ1-3	TRBV5-1	.	few	CASSLAGGGGNTIYF	TGCGCCAGCAGCTTGGCCGGGGGAGGCGGAAACACCATATATTTT
TRBJ1-1	TRBV7-9	.	.	CASSSGLSVGIEAFF	TGTGCCAGCAGCTCCGGGCTGAGCGTGGGGATTGAAGCTTTCTTT
TRBJ1-1	TRBV7-9	.	.	CASSFSRGNTEAFF	TGTGCCAGCAGCTTCTCCCGCGGGAACACTGAAGCTTTCTTT
TRBJ1-5	TRBV25-1	TRBD1	few	CASSGLDRGRQPQHF	TGTGCCAGCAGTGGGTTGGACAGGGGGAGGCAGCCCCAGCATTTT
TRBJ2-4	TRBV7-9	.	.	CASSYPGVAKNIQYF	TGTGCCAGCAGCTACCCAGGAGTAGCCAAAAACATTCAGTACTTC
TRBJ1-2	TRBV5-4	.	few	CASSLGGSGYTF	TGTGCCAGCAGCTTGGGGGGCTCTGGCTACACCTTC
TRBJ1-1	TRBV28	TRBD1	.	CASRSTGVNTEAFF	TGTGCCAGCAGAAGCACAGGGGTTAACACTGAAGCTTTCTTT
TRBJ1-1	TRBV29-1	.	.	CSVEGRNTEAFF	TGCAGCGTTGAGGGACGGAACACTGAAGCTTTCTTT
TRBJ1-2	TRBV4-1	TRBD1	.	CASSSRTGGYGYTF	TGCGCCAGCAGCTCCCGGACAGGGGGCTATGGCTACACCTTC
TRBJ2-5	TRBV11-2	.	.	CASSNAGTEDQETQYF	TGTGCCAGCAGCAACGCAGGAACAGAGGACCAAGAGACCCAGTACTTC
TRBJ2-5	TRBV11-2	.	.	CASSSTTPRETQYF	TGTGCCAGCAGCTCTACGACGCCTCGGGAGACCCAGTACTTC
TRBJ2-2	TRBV28	TRBD2	.	CASSPRDYSNTGELFF	TGTGCCAGCAGTCCCCGGGACTATTCGAACACCGGGGAGCTGTTTTTT
TRBJ2-7	TRBV6-5	.	.	CASRRPPGEEQYF	TGTGCCAGCAGGCGACCCCCTGGGGAAGAGCAGTACTTC
TRBJ1-1	TRBV3-1/TRBV3-2	.	.	CASSRVASTEAFF	TGTGCCAGCAGCCGGGTAGCCAGCACTGAAGCTTTCTTT
TRBJ1-5	TRBV6-1	.	.	CASSEATDYQPQHF	TGTGCCAGCAGTGAAGCGACGGATTATCAGCCCCAGCATTTT
TRBJ2-7	TRBV5-1	TRBD2	once	CASSLVASGTTYEQYF	TGCGCCAGCAGCTTGGTAGCTAGCGGGACCACCTACGAGCAGTACTTC
TRBJ1-2	TRBV27	TRBD1	.	CASSSRRQGTYGYTF	TGTGCCAGCAGTTCAAGAAGACAGGGGACCTATGGCTACACCTTC
TRBJ2-7	TRBV19	.	once	CASSPQLASDEQYF	TGTGCCAGTAGTCCCCAGCTAGCGTCGGACGAGCAGTACTTC
TRBJ2-7	TRBV3-1/TRBV3-2	TRBD2	.	CASMARGGGRAYEQYF	TGTGCCAGCATGGCTCGCGGGGGTGGGAGGGCGTACGAGCAGTACTTC
TRBJ2-3	TRBV7-9	TRBD2	once	CASSQGGRTTDTQYF	TGTGCCAGCAGCCAAGGCGGGAGGACCACAGATACGCAGTATTTT
TRBJ2-7	TRBV11-2	.	.	CASSSGTLLYEQYF	TGTGCCAGCAGTTCCGGGACGTTACTCTACGAGCAGTACTTC
TRBJ1-1	TRBV5-8	TRBD1	.	CASRMDRILEAFF	TGTGCCAGCAGGATGGACAGGATTCTGGAGGCTTTCTTT
TRBJ2-7	TRBV28	.	.	CASRAQGYEQYF	TGTGCCAGCAGAGCCCAGGGATACGAGCAGTACTTC
TRBJ1-1	TRBV28	TRBD1	.	CASSLVTGAIDSTEAFF	TGTGCCAGCAGTTTGGTGACAGGGGCAATAGATTCTACTGAAGCTTTCTTT
TRBJ2-3	TRBV5-1	.	once	CASSPKLTDTQYF	TGCGCCAGCAGCCCTAAACTCACAGATACGCAGTATTTT
TRBJ1-1	TRBV28	.	.	CASSEWGYTEAFF	TGTGCCAGCAGTGAGTGGGGATACACTGAAGCTTTCTTT
TRBJ1-4	TRBV28	.	.	CASREGPTNEKLFF	TGTGCCAGCAGGGAGGGGCCAACTAATGAAAAACTGTTTTTT
TRBJ1-1	TRBV2	.	.	CASSEGTVNTEAFF	TGTGCCAGCAGTGAAGGGACAGTGAACACTGAAGCTTTCTTT
TRBJ1-6	TRBV5-1	.	.	CASSLDSHNSPLHF	TGCGCCAGCAGCTTGGACAGTCATAATTCACCCCTCCACTTT
TRBJ2-1	TRBV28	.	.	CASSPGGTEQFF	TGTGCCAGCAGTCCTGGGGGGACTGAGCAGTTCTTC
TRBJ2-7	TRBV11-2	TRBD2	.	CASSGRGTSGYEQYF	TGTGCCAGCAGCGGAAGAGGGACTAGCGGCTACGAGCAGTACTTC
TRBJ1-1	TRBV28	.	.	CASSLQGLNTEAFF	TGTGCCAGCAGCCTACAGGGCCTGAACACTGAAGCTTTCTTT
TRBJ2-5	TRBV6-5	TRBD1	once	CASTLGGQGETQYF	TGTGCCAGCACCCTCGGGGGACAGGGGGAGACCCAGTACTTC
TRBJ2-7	TRBV5-8	TRBD2	.	CASSKRLAGYEQYF	TGTGCCAGCAGCAAGAGACTAGCGGGATACGAGCAGTACTTC
TRBJ1-1	TRBV27	.	.	CASKLVGVANTEAFF	TGTGCCAGCAAACTCGTGGGGGTGGCGAACACTGAAGCTTTCTTT
TRBJ1-5	TRBV27	.	.	CASSLRTGRQPQHF	TGTGCCAGCAGTCTTCGGACCGGACGCCAGCCCCAGCATTTT
TRBJ2-6	TRBV7-3	.	.	CASSPREAGANVLTF	TGTGCCAGCAGCCCACGAGAAGCTGGGGCCAACGTCCTGACTTTC
TRBJ2-3	TRBV28	.	.	CASSLPPNTQYF	TGTGCCAGCAGTTTACCGCCCAATACGCAGTATTTT
TRBJ2-7	TRBV27	TRBD2	.	CASSLQLAANEQYF	TGTGCCAGCAGTTTACAACTAGCGGCCAACGAGCAGTACTTC
TRBJ1-5	TRBV6-6	TRBD1	.	CASSLLPGQGGRFGNQPQHF	TGTGCCAGCAGTCTACTTCCGGGACAGGGCGGAAGGTTCGGCAATCAGCCCCAGCATTTT
TRBJ1-5	TRBV11-2	.	.	CASSPGRGDQPQHF	TGTGCCAGCAGCCCCGGGAGGGGTGATCAGCCCCAGCATTTT
TRBJ2-6	TRBV4-1	TRBD1	once	CASSQDQMGQGVSGANVLTF	TGCGCCAGCAGCCAAGATCAGATGGGACAGGGGGTCTCTGGGGCCAACGTCCTGACTTTC
TRBJ1-3	TRBV4-2	TRBD1	.	CASSHTGVSGNTIYF	TGTGCCAGCAGCCATACAGGGGTCTCTGGAAACACCATATATTTT